This T cell receptor (beta chain) stems from a study of T cells in localized non-small cell lung cancer. In regard to this clone: The antigen is not known.

The CDR3 is 12 amino acids. Trimming removed 0 bases at V and 6 bases at J, with 6 bases between. Germline loops: CDR1 GTSNPN, CDR2 SVGIG (reference sequence). The method was immunoSEQ multiplex PCR; TCRdb's version includes in-frame clones alone and lacks a portion of them. The sample holds about 41,000 clones, about nine tenths seen once. The study's findings and limits: Adjacent lung exhibited a median of approximately 50 among the 100 most abundant tumor clones.

This receptor was identified in a female donor older than 55 with stage I squamous cell lung carcinoma. Material: peripheral blood, obtained before any cancer treatment. The chain is built from TRBV30 and TRBJ2-4; D is undetermined. In nucleotides, the CDR3 is TGTGCCTGGAGTGTGTGGGGAAACATTCAGTACTTC. Its protein product is CAWSVWGNIQYF.